One sample yielded the 25 T cell receptor beta chains listed below, sequenced in a study of identical twins. TCRdb fed the 5' RACE reads into MiXCR, producing one record per CDR3 protein. The data hold some 690,000 distinct CDR3 sequences, with 20% to 25% observed a single time. These same data were also listed under a study on T cells expressing NK-cell markers.

Sample: PBMCs. The receptors come from a woman aged 18-30 years in good health.

This clonotype turned up a few times. The chain couples TRBV20-1 to TRBJ2-3, with a possible D match to TRBD2 (6 bases). Germline V gene sequence: CDR1 DFQATT, CDR2 SNEGSKA (reference sequence). The CDR3 has 15 amino acids. Trimming removed 6 bases at V and 0 bases at J, with 16 bases between. The CDR3 here is CSALFFGTSTDTQYF. In nucleotides, the CDR3 is TGCAGTGCCCTGTTCTTCGGGACTAGCACAGATACGCAGTATTTT.

The chain joins TRBV10-3 to TRBJ2-1, with 8 nucleotides matching TRBD2. CDR1 is ENHRY, CDR2 SYGVKD, per germline. The CDR3 runs 14 residues. The trim removed 8 bases at V and 5 bases at J, leaving 8 bases unmatched. The CDR3 DNA reads as TGTGCCATCCAGAGCGGGAGCCGAAACAATGAGCAGTTCTTC. Its translation: CAIQSGSRNNEQFF.

Ten or more counts support this clonotype. The chain employs TRBV6-1 and TRBJ2-1; 9 nucleotides agree with TRBD2. The germline gives CDR1 MNHNS, CDR2 SASEGT. Unmatched junction bases numbered 10, after V lost 6 bases and J lost 7 bases. The CDR3 length is 15 residues. This chain's CDR3 is CASSPLAGGSNEQFF. The CDR3 region has the DNA TGTGCCAGCAGCCCCTTGGCGGGGGGGTCAAATGAGCAGTTCTTC.

This clonotype was observed a handful of times. V gene TRBV20-1 combines with J gene TRBJ1-1, with D unresolved. CDR3 length: 12 residues. Germline CDR1 and CDR2: DFQATT and SNEGSKA (reference sequence). The V and J ends lost 2 bases and 1 base respectively, with 5 bases between them. The CDR3 DNA reads TGCAGTGCTAGATTTCAGAACACTGAAGCTTTCTTT. It translates to CSARFQNTEAFF.

This clonotype has only a few counts. The chain carries TRBV3-1 and TRBJ2-1; D ambiguous. Germline values: CDR1 LGHDT, CDR2 YNNKEL (reference sequence). V was pared by 0 bases and J by 8 bases, with 8 bases between. This CDR3 is 13 amino acids long. CDR3 coding DNA: TGTGCCAGCAGCCAAGATGGTATCGATGAGCAGTTCTTC. It codes for CASSQDGIDEQFF.

The chain links TRBV7-2 to TRBJ1-1; D call uncertain. The CDR3 sequence is 11 residues long. Germline V gene lookup returns CDR1 SGHTA and CDR2 FQGNSA. V was trimmed by 4 bases and J by 10 bases, leaving 10 bases between them. DNA for the CDR3: TGTGCCAGCAGCTCCGGGTTTGGAGCTTTCTTT. Protein product: CASSSGFGAFF.

This clonotype was recorded many times. The chain employs TRBV20-1 and TRBJ1-5; D is undetermined. This CDR3 contains 16 residues. The germline CDR1 and CDR2 sequences are DFQATT and SNEGSKA (reference sequence). The V end was cut by 3 bases, the J end by 0 bases, with 15 bases between. CDR3 sequence: CSASNVDLHSNQPQHF. The DNA for the CDR3 is TGCAGTGCTAGTAATGTGGACCTTCATAGCAATCAGCCCCAGCATTTT.

The genes are TRBV7-6 and TRBJ2-1; 8 nucleotides align to TRBD1. The CDR3 contains 15 residues. V dropped 5 bases and J dropped 6; count of bases not matched to a gene: 9. Looked up from germline, CDR1 is SGHVS and CDR2 is FNYEAQ. The CDR3: CASSVATGDSNEQFF. The CDR3 nucleotides are TGTGCCAGCAGCGTTGCGACAGGGGATAGCAATGAGCAGTTCTTC.

Regarding this clonotype: A read error may account for a junction end that differs from germline. The chain carries TRBV12-3 or TRBV12-4 and TRBJ2-5; TRBD1 matches at 9 bases. The CDR3 consists of 15 residues. The CDR3 protein is CASSKGNRGPRRHTF. The CDR3 DNA follows: TGTGCCAGCAGCAAGGGGAACAGGGGGCCGCGGCGGCACACCTTC.

This clonotype was observed at least ten times. The chain combines TRBV20-1 with TRBJ2-7, with 8 bases identical to TRBD1. Germline CDR1 reads DFQATT; CDR2 reads SNEGSKA (reference sequence). This CDR3 comprises 13 residues. V was clipped by 6 bases and J by 2 bases; unmatched bases: 6. The CDR3 protein is CSALGQGTYEQYF. The CDR3 bases are TGCAGTGCCCTCGGACAGGGAACCTACGAGCAGTACTTC.

This clonotype was counted many times. The chain links TRBV6-1 to TRBJ1-1; tentative D call: TRBD1 (6 bases). Trimming removed 6 bases at V and 0 bases at J, with 14 bases between. The length of the CDR3 is 15 residues. Per the germline V gene, CDR1 is MNHNS and CDR2 is SASEGT. The CDR3 is CASRKGEVVNTEAFF. Written as DNA, the CDR3 is TGTGCCAGCAGAAAGGGGGAGGTGGTGAACACTGAAGCTTTCTTT.

This clonotype appeared a few times. The chain has TRBV20-1 and TRBJ2-7, with 7 bases identical to TRBD2. From germline, CDR1 is DFQATT and CDR2 SNEGSKA (reference sequence). The CDR3 is 13 amino acids. J lost 6 bases, V lost 0 bases, and 5 bases had no gene match. CDR3 protein: CSARDWTRSEQYF. CDR3 coding DNA: TGCAGTGCTAGAGATTGGACTAGGAGCGAGCAGTACTTC.

The chain uses TRBV20-1 and TRBJ2-1; a weak D match, TRBD2 (6 bases). Germline assignment: CDR1 DFQATT and CDR2 SNEGSKA (reference sequence). V was pared by 4 bases and J by 0 bases, with 10 bases between. The CDR3 has 14 residues. The CDR3 sequence: CSATREFSYNEQFF. CDR3 nucleotide sequence: TGCAGTGCTACCCGGGAGTTCTCCTACAATGAGCAGTTCTTC.

This clonotype was counted between two and nine times. The chain uses TRBV20-1 and TRBJ2-1, with 7 bases that match TRBD2. From germline, CDR1 is DFQATT and CDR2 SNEGSKA (reference sequence). The V and J ends lost 7 bases and 9 bases, in that order; junction bases with no gene match: 6. There are 11 residues in the CDR3. CDR3 sequence reads: CSGASGSEQFF. In nucleotides, the CDR3 is TGCAGTGGGGCTAGCGGCTCTGAGCAGTTCTTC.

This clonotype was detected many times. This chain uses TRBV20-1 with TRBJ1-2; D unclear. The germline CDR1 and CDR2 sequences are DFQATT and SNEGSKA (reference sequence). Trimming removed 1 base at V and 6 bases at J, with 9 bases between. CDR3 length: 12 residues. The CDR3 sequence is CSARGTAHGYTF. In DNA, the CDR3 is TGCAGTGCTAGAGGAACAGCCCATGGCTACACCTTC.

The J gene is TRBJ2-3, the V gene TRBV10-3; 10 nucleotides match TRBD2. Germline assignment: CDR1 ENHRY and CDR2 SYGVKD. CDR3 length equals 17 residues. The V and J ends lost 0 bases and 9 bases, in that order; junction bases with no gene match: 12. The CDR3 coding sequence is TGTGCCATCAGTGAGTCGAATTACCAGCGGGGGGGCTTAACGCAGTATTTT. Encoded protein: CAISESNYQRGGLTQYF.

The sample holds a few counts of this clonotype. The V and J genes are TRBV18 and TRBJ1-1, with D perhaps matching TRBD1 (5 bases). Germline values: CDR1 KGHSH, CDR2 LQKENI. This CDR3 comprises 14 residues. Trimming cost V 3 bases and J 3 bases, with 11 bases left between them. The CDR3 DNA reads TGTGCCAGCTCACCGACGGGGCCGTACACTGAAGCTTTCTTT. It codes for CASSPTGPYTEAFF.

This clonotype was seen at least ten times. The chain employs TRBV5-1 and TRBJ2-3; D may be TRBD1 (5 bases). Germline V lookup: CDR1 SGHRS, CDR2 YFSETQ. The CDR3 is made up of 14 amino acids. V was shortened by 0 bases and J by 1 base, with 6 bases between the two germline ends. The CDR3 DNA reads TGCGCCAGCAGCTTGGCACAGGGCACAGATACGCAGTATTTT. Amino acids: CASSLAQGTDTQYF.

V is TRBV29-1 and J is TRBJ1-3; D gene ambiguous. Trimming removed 3 bases from V and 0 bases from J, with 6 bases in between. The germline gives CDR1 SQVTM, CDR2 ANQGSEA. The CDR3 covers 13 residues. CDR3 amino acids: CSVEDGSGNTIYF. CDR3 nucleotides: TGCAGCGTTGAGGACGGCTCTGGAAACACCATATATTTT.

This clonotype was recorded many times. The gene calls are TRBV6-4 and TRBJ1-1, with no clear D. V was cut by 0 bases and J by 3 bases, with 8 bases left in between. The CDR3 extends over 14 amino acids. The V gene's germline CDR1 is MRHNA and CDR2 SNTAGT. CDR3 region: CASSDSGGDTEAFF. The DNA of the CDR3 is TGTGCCAGCAGTGACTCAGGAGGCGACACTGAAGCTTTCTTT.

There are a few counts of this clonotype. The V call is TRBV7-3, the J call TRBJ2-7; a weak D match, TRBD1 (5 bases). V lost 2 bases and J lost 3, with 17 bases in between. CDR1 is SGHTA and CDR2 is FQGTGA in the germline V gene. CDR3 length: 16 amino acids. The CDR3 loop reads CASSLGPPGLGYEQYF. The CDR3 DNA sequence: TGTGCCAGCAGCTTAGGCCCCCCAGGGCTCGGCTACGAGCAGTACTTC.

This clonotype appeared many times. Its ends do not fully match the called genes, so a read error is possible. The rearrangement uses TRBV5-1 and TRBJ2-2; a weak D match, TRBD1 (6 bases). The germline V gene encodes CDR1 SGHRS and CDR2 YFSETQ. The CDR3 is 13 amino acids. For the CDR3, the DNA is TGTGCCAGCAGGGGCGCCAACACCGGGGAGCTGTTTTTT. Its translation: CASRGANTGELFF.

V and J are TRBV29-1 and TRBJ2-3, with unresolved D. The germline V and J ends were trimmed by 7 bases and 2 bases, with 13 bases remaining between them. Germline CDR1 SQVTM, CDR2 ANQGSEA. The length of the CDR3 is 13 residues. CDR3 loop: CSAFGLNTDTQYF. CDR3 nucleotide sequence: TGCAGCGCCTTTGGGTTAAACACAGATACGCAGTATTTT.

The chain is built from TRBV6-1 and TRBJ2-2; no definite D call. The CDR3 runs to 12 residues. With 7 bases removed from V and 1 base from J, the gap between germline ends came to 4 bases. Germline CDR1 and CDR2: MNHNS and SASEGT. The CDR3 nucleotides are TGTGCCAGCAAGCAGAACACCGGGGAGCTGTTTTTT. Protein sequence: CASKQNTGELFF.

This clonotype was seen a few times. The chain links TRBV15 to TRBJ2-5; possible D gene TRBD2, 5 bases. Germline V gene sequence: CDR1 LNHNV, CDR2 YYDKDF (reference sequence). CDR3 length: 16 amino acids. V was cut by 0 bases and J by 2 bases, with 13 bases left in between. CDR3 bases: TGTGCCACCAGCAGAGAACTAGTAGCAGTTCAAGAGACCCAGTACTTC. Translating gives CATSRELVAVQETQYF.